This T cell receptor beta chain was sequenced for a study of cytomegalovirus exposure and HLA in healthy donors. The CDR3 length is 16 residues. CDR1 and CDR2 (germline): SQVTM, ANQGSEA. Trimming removed 6 bases from V and 0 bases from J, with 19 bases in between. Study-level findings and limits: In a later analysis, several top co-occurrence clusters appeared linked to parvovirus B19, influenza, CMV and Epstein-Barr virus. Overall, approximately 150 TCR beta chains were annotated as cytomegalovirus-associated.

A word on this clone: Its antigen is unknown.

PCR primers comprised 60 Vbeta and 13 Jbeta primers. Profiled with immunoSEQ multiplex PCR; TCRdb holds only in-frame clones, not every one. The sample shows approximately 120,000 clones, more than 75% of them seen only once. The sample comprised PBMCs. The J gene is TRBJ2-3, the V gene TRBV29-1; maybe TRBD1 (5 bases). This receptor was obtained from a young man in good health and CMV-seropositive. CDR3 nucleotide sequence: TGCAGCGTAACACCCATGACAGTCCAGAGCACAGATACGCAGTATTTT. Its translation: CSVTPMTVQSTDTQYF.